Listed here are 16 T cell receptor beta chains from one sample, sequenced in a study of cytomegalovirus exposure and HLA in healthy donors (dated by TCRdb to about 2017). Libraries were built with the immunoSEQ multiplex PCR assay. For the multiplex PCR, a mixture combining 60 forward primers for TCR Vbeta segments and 13 reverse primers for TCR Jbeta segments was used. Entries here come from immuneACCESS through TCRdb and include only in-frame sequences with V and J called. Some clones fail to appear in such tables; in the studies checked, an unresolved V gene covers under half of the shortfall, and the cause of the remainder is unknown. The sample table shows some 160,000 clones, and around 80% are seen once. The ten largest clones represent roughly 0.76% of the sample. Sequencing input: PBMCs. The source is a woman aged 40 to 50 in good health and CMV-seronegative.

The chain uses TRBV28 and TRBJ2-7; 9 bases align to TRBD1. CDR3 length: 14 amino acids. CDR1 and CDR2 (germline): MDHEN, SYDVKM. The V gene end was trimmed by 8 bases and the J gene end by 5 bases; junction bases not matched to a gene: 10. The DNA for the CDR3 is TGTGCCAGCGAGGAGGACAGGGGATATGACGAGCAGTACTTC. Protein: CASEEDRGYDEQYF. The full variable domain, in which reference TRBV28 and TRBJ2-7 provide the parts outside the CDR3, is DVKVTQSSRYLVKRTGEKVFLECVQDMDHENMFWYRQDPGLGLRLIYFSYDVKMKEKGDIPEGYSVSREKKERFSLILESASTNQTSMYLCASEEDRGYDEQYFGPGTRLTVT.

This chain connects TRBV18 to TRBJ2-5; TRBD1 matches 10 bases. The CDR3 runs to 15 residues. Trimming at V came to 3 bases and at J to 5 bases, leaving 6 bases not matched to a gene. Germline CDR1 is KGHSH and CDR2 is LQKENI. The CDR3 region has the DNA TGTGCCAGCTCACCTATGACAGGGGGCCTTGAGACCCAGTACTTC. Translated: CASSPMTGGLETQYF.

This clone was observed once. The chain employs TRBV30 and TRBJ2-7; D is uncertain. The CDR3 covers 12 residues. V lost 4 bases, J lost 4 bases, and 11 bases lay in between. Germline V gives CDR1 GTSNPN, CDR2 SVGIG (reference sequence). This chain's CDR3 is CAWMGRAYEQYF. The CDR3 DNA is TGTGCCTGGATGGGCAGAGCTTACGAGCAGTACTTC. Variable domain in full (rest from reference TRBV30 and TRBJ2-7): SQTIHQWPATLVQPVGSPLSLECTVEGTSNPNLYWYRQAAGRGLQLLFYSVGIGQISSEVPQNLSASRPQDRQFILSSKKLLLSDSGFYLCAWMGRAYEQYFGPGTRLTVT.

The rearrangement links TRBV27 to TRBJ1-4; the D is unclear. The CDR3 length is 14 residues. From germline, CDR1 is MNHEY and CDR2 SMNVEV (reference sequence). Deletions cut 1 base from V and 8 bases from J, with 11 bases between. DNA for the CDR3: TGTGCCAGCAGTTTATTTGGAAGAGGCGAAAAACTGTTTTTT. Encoded protein: CASSLFGRGEKLFF.

The chain combines TRBV6-1 with TRBJ1-5; tentatively, D is TRBD1 (5 bases). The germline V and J ends were trimmed by 1 base and 4 bases, with 11 bases remaining between them. Germline values: CDR1 MNHNS, CDR2 SASEGT. The length of the CDR3 is 15 residues. The CDR3, as DNA: TGTGCCAGCAGTGAAGTGCAGGGCTCAAATCAGCCCCAGCATTTT. This encodes CASSEVQGSNQPQHF.

The rearrangement joins TRBV18 to TRBJ2-5; D is unresolved. This CDR3 has 13 residues. The V end lost 6 bases, the J end lost 2 bases, and 10 bases lay between the germline ends. Germline assignment: CDR1 KGHSH and CDR2 LQKENI. The CDR3 protein is CASSSRSQETQYF. The CDR3 coding sequence is TGTGCCAGCTCGTCCAGGTCTCAAGAGACCCAGTACTTC.

The rearrangement uses TRBV19 and TRBJ2-3, with 8 nucleotides matching TRBD2. V gave up 1 base and J gave up 9 bases; unmatched junction bases: 9. Germline V lookup: CDR1 LNHDA, CDR2 SQIVND (reference sequence). This CDR3 has 15 residues. Here the CDR3 reads CASSIGSGGGGTQYF. Written as DNA, the CDR3 is TGTGCCAGTAGTATAGGGTCGGGGGGCGGGGGGACGCAGTATTTT.

A single count supports this clone. V usage is TRBV9 and J usage is TRBJ2-6; perhaps TRBD2 as D (6 bases). The CDR3 has 15 amino acids. Germline CDR1 is SGDLS and CDR2 is YYNGEE. V was clipped by 5 bases and J by 3 bases, with 12 bases between them. The chain's CDR3 is CASRGGWLGANVLTF. CDR3 DNA: TGTGCCAGCAGGGGGGGTTGGCTTGGGGCCAACGTCCTGACTTTC.

The chain carries TRBV5-1 and TRBJ1-2; D gene ambiguous. Trimming left V 3 bases short and J 5 bases short, with 23 bases between. The CDR3 sequence is 17 residues long. Germline CDR1 is SGHRS and CDR2 is YFSETQ. In DNA, the CDR3 is TGCGCCAGCAGCTCAGGAGGGTCGGAGTCGAGAGAGTATGGCTACACCTTC. It encodes CASSSGGSESREYGYTF.

The V gene is TRBV11-1, the J gene TRBJ1-4, with D perhaps TRBD1 (6 bases). Between the trimmed V and J ends, which lost 5 bases and 5 bases, there was a span of 15 bases. This CDR3 has 15 amino acids. Germline values: CDR1 SGHAT, CDR2 FQDESV (reference sequence). The CDR3: CASSLGGQGNEKLFF. DNA for the CDR3: TGTGCCAGCAGCCTAGGTGGCCAGGGGAATGAAAAACTGTTTTTT. Complete variable domain (other parts from reference TRBV11-1 and TRBJ1-4): EAEVAQSPRYKITEKSQAVAFWCDPISGHATLYWYRQILGQGPELLVQFQDESVVDDSQLPKDRFSAERLKGVDSTLKIQPAELGDSAMYLCASSLGGQGNEKLFFGSGTQLSVL.

The chain joins TRBV2 to TRBJ1-5, with 8 bases aligning to TRBD1. The CDR3 runs 14 residues. In germline, CDR1 is SNHLY, CDR2 FYNNEI. The V and J ends lost 3 bases and 5 bases, in that order; junction bases with no gene match: 3. The CDR3 nucleotides are TGTGCCAGCAGTGACGACAGGGGCTATCAGCCCCAGCATTTT. Its translation: CASSDDRGYQPQHF.

V is TRBV27 and J is TRBJ1-6, with D possibly TRBD1 on 6 matching bases. Trimming removed 2 bases from V and 19 bases from J, with 18 bases in between. Germline V lookup: CDR1 MNHEY, CDR2 SMNVEV (reference sequence). The CDR3 extends over 13 amino acids. The CDR3 region is CASSLGPGQPRHF. CDR3 nucleotides: TGTGCCAGCAGTTTAGGTCCCGGACAGCCGCGGCACTTT.

This sequence joins TRBV4-1 and TRBJ1-4; no clear D gene. V shed 2 bases and J shed 5 bases, with 15 bases lying between them. Germline CDR1 MGHRA, CDR2 YSYEKL. The CDR3 is made up of 16 amino acids. Here the CDR3 reads CASSQPPGFSNEKLFF. In DNA, the CDR3 is TGCGCCAGCAGCCAACCCCCGGGGTTTTCAAATGAAAAACTGTTTTTT.

The CDR3 nucleotides are TGTGCCATCAGTGAGTCCGGGAGGGGATGGAACGAGCAGTACTTC. Translation: CAISESGRGWNEQYF. This rearrangement joins TRBV10-3 to TRBJ2-7, with TRBD2 matching over 8 bases. V gave up 0 bases and J gave up 5 bases; unmatched junction bases: 6. This CDR3 spans 15 amino acids. Germline values: CDR1 ENHRY, CDR2 SYGVKD.

The chain combines TRBV29-1 with TRBJ2-7; TRBD1 is a possible D gene (6 bases). Germline V gene lookup returns CDR1 SQVTM and CDR2 ANQGSEA. The V gene lost 5 bases and the J gene lost 5 bases, with 19 bases spanning the gap. This CDR3 is built from 14 residues. The DNA for the CDR3 is TGCAGCGTTTTTACAGGGACCTCGCCCAACGAGCAGTACTTC. This encodes CSVFTGTSPNEQYF.

The genes are TRBV25-1 and TRBJ2-5; 8 bases match TRBD1. Germline values: CDR1 MGHDK, CDR2 SYGVNS. This CDR3 is 15 amino acids long. V lost 3 bases, J lost 4 bases, and 7 bases stayed unmatched. CDR3 in DNA: TGTGCCAGCAGTGAGGGACAGGCCCCGTTAGAGACCCAGTACTTC. This sequence encodes CASSEGQAPLETQYF. Filled out from reference TRBV25-1 and TRBJ2-5, the complete variable domain reads EADIYQTPRYLVIGTGKKITLECSQTMGHDKMYWYQQDPGMELHLIHYSYGVNSTEKGDLSSESTVSRIRTEHFPLTLESARPSHTSQYLCASSEGQAPLETQYFGPGTRLLVL.